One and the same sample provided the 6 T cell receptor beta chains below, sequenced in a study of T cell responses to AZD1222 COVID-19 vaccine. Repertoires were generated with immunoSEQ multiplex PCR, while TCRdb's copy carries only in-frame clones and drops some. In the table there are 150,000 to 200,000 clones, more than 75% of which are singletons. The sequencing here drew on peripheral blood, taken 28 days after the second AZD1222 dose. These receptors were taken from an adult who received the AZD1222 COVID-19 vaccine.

The CDR3 region is CAMGVPRAQHF. In DNA form, the CDR3 reads TGTGCCATGGGGGTCCCCAGGGCCCAGCATTTT. The V call is TRBV6-6, the J call TRBJ1-5; maybe TRBD1 (5 bases). Trimming stripped 10 bases from V and 11 bases from J, with 15 bases between. Germline V gene data show CDR1 as MNHNY and CDR2 as SVGAGI (reference sequence). This CDR3 is 11 amino acids long.

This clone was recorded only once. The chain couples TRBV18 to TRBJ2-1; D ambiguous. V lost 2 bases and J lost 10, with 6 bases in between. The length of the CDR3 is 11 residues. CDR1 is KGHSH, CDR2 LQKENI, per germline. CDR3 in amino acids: CASSPKGEQFF. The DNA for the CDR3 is TGTGCCAGCTCACCAAAAGGGGAGCAGTTCTTC.

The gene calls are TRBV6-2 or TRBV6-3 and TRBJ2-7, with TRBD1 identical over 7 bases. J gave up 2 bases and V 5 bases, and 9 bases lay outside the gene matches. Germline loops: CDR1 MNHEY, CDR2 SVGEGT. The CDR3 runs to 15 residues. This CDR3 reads CASSRRDSQAYEQYF. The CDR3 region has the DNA TGTGCCAGCAGTCGCCGGGACAGCCAAGCCTACGAGCAGTACTTC.

The CDR3 DNA reads TGTGCCAGCAGTGAGAGTAGCGGGGGCACAGATACGCAGTATTTT. Amino acids: CASSESSGGTDTQYF. This sequence joins TRBV6-4 and TRBJ2-3; 8 bases match TRBD2. Germline CDR1 reads MRHNA; CDR2 reads SNTAGT. V shed 3 bases, J shed 1 base, and the junction held 3 bases outside the gene matches. The CDR3 length is 15 residues.

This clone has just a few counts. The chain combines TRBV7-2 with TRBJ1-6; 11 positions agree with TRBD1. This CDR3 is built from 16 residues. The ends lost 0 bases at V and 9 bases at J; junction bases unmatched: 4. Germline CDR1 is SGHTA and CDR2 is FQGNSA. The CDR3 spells CASSLAPGQGGSPLHF. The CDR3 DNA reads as TGTGCCAGCAGCTTAGCTCCGGGACAGGGGGGTTCACCCCTCCACTTT.

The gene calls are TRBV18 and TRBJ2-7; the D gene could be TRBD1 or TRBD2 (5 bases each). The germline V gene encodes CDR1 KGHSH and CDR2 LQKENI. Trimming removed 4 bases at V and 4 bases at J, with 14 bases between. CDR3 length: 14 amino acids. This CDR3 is CASSQQNEGYEQYF. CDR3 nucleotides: TGTGCCAGCTCACAACAAAACGAGGGGTACGAGCAGTACTTC.